This is a list of T cell receptor beta chains from one sample in a study of spatial heterogeneity in lung cancer. Each CDR3 protein is one row after TCRdb ran MiXCR on the 5' RACE reads. The repertoire holds around 87,000 distinct CDR3 sequences, with 10% to 15% as singletons. The sample was PBMCs, taken at surgery. These receptor sequences come from a male donor with early-stage non-small cell lung cancer. Both conserved end residues are part of each CDR3. The D gene is left open where the match is weak. Only part of the rows carry a size: once, few, many, or a class if the clone is expanded.

>-|TRBJ2-3|-|TRBV7-2
TGTGTCAGCAGCTTAGACGGAATAAGCACAGATACGCAGTATTTT
CVSSLDGISTDTQYF
>few|TRBJ2-5|-|TRBV7-2
TGTGCCAGCAGCTTACAGAGAGAGACCCAGTACTTC
CASSLQRETQYF
>-|TRBJ2-7|TRBD2|TRBV6-1
TGTGCCAGCAGTGAGATAGCGGGCCCGAGCTACGAGCAGTACTTC
CASSEIAGPSYEQYF
>-|TRBJ2-7|TRBD1|TRBV29-1
TGCAGCGTTGCCCCGGGACAGGGCCTCTACGAGCAGTACTTC
CSVAPGQGLYEQYF
>-|TRBJ2-3|-|TRBV11-3
TGTGCCAGCAGTTCAGGGATCAGCACAGATACGCAGTATTTT
CASSSGISTDTQYF
>-|TRBJ2-3|TRBD1|TRBV7-3
TGTGCCAGCAGTCCGGGACAGAGCACAGATACGCAGTATTTT
CASSPGQSTDTQYF
>-|TRBJ2-1|-|TRBV7-2
TGTGCCAGCAGCTTAGCGGGCCCCCCTTCGGGCGGTGAGCAGTTCTTC
CASSLAGPPSGGEQFF
>few|TRBJ1-6|-|TRBV28
TGTGCCAGCAGCTACGCGGGCTCCTATAATTCACCCCTCCACTTT
CASSYAGSYNSPLHF
>few|TRBJ1-6|-|TRBV7-9
TGTGCCAGCAGCTTCGCGTCAGGATATAATTCACCCCTCCACTTT
CASSFASGYNSPLHF
>few|TRBJ1-5|-|TRBV15
TGTGCCACCAGCAGAGATGAGGGGGTGGTTCAGCCCCAGCATTTT
CATSRDEGVVQPQHF
>few|TRBJ2-5|-|TRBV12-3/TRBV12-4
TGTGCCAGCAGTCTACTGAAAGAGACCCAGTACTTC
CASSLLKETQYF
>-|TRBJ2-3|TRBD2|TRBV7-2
TGTGCCAGCAGCTTAACGATTCCAGCGGGGGTGAACGGCCTAGAGACAGATACGCAGTATTTT
CASSLTIPAGVNGLETDTQYF
>few|TRBJ1-1|TRBD1|TRBV7-3
TGTGCCAGCAGACCTACAGGGGGCTCGGCCACTGAAGCTTTCTTT
CASRPTGGSATEAFF
>few|TRBJ2-5|TRBD1|TRBV6-5
TGTGCCAGCAGTTACTCGCCTTGGACAGGGGGCCGGGAGACCCAGTACTTC
CASSYSPWTGGRETQYF
>-|TRBJ2-3|-|TRBV6-5
TGTGCCAGCGGAAACTTCCGAGCAGATACGCAGTATTTT
CASGNFRADTQYF
>few|TRBJ2-3|-|TRBV6-5
TGTGCCAGCAGTTACGGGTCAGAAGCTAGCACAGATACGCAGTATTTT
CASSYGSEASTDTQYF
>few|TRBJ1-1|TRBD1|TRBV7-2
TGTGCCAGCGCGGACAGGGGCGATGAGACTGAAGCTTTCTTT
CASADRGDETEAFF
>-|TRBJ1-1|TRBD1|TRBV18
TGTGCCAGCTCACAGGGACAGGGCGCGGTGAACACTGAAGCTTTCTTT
CASSQGQGAVNTEAFF
>many|TRBJ1-1|TRBD1|TRBV2
TGTGCCAGCAGACCTCCTTCAGGGGGTAACACTGAAGCTTTCTTT
CASRPPSGGNTEAFF
>few|TRBJ1-5|-|TRBV10-3
TGTGCCATCAGTGAACAGGGAGATCAGCCCCAGCATTTT
CAISEQGDQPQHF
>few|TRBJ1-1|-|TRBV4-2
TGTGCCAGCAGCCAAGACGGTGGGGGGAACACTGAAGCTTTCTTT
CASSQDGGGNTEAFF
>few|TRBJ1-1|-|TRBV7-7
TGTGCTAGCAGCTTGACAGCTGACACTGAAGCTTTCTTT
CASSLTADTEAFF
>-|TRBJ2-3|TRBD2|TRBV7-2
TGTGTCAGCAGCTTAGACCTAGCGGGGGTCACAGATACGCAGTATTTT
CVSSLDLAGVTDTQYF
>many|TRBJ1-4|TRBD1|TRBV12-3/TRBV12-4
TGTGCCAGCGCTGACAGGGGGTTAAATGAAAAACTGTTTTTT
CASADRGLNEKLFF
>-|TRBJ2-3|-|TRBV24-1
TGTGCCACCAGTGAGTACAACACAGATACGCAGTATTTT
CATSEYNTDTQYF
>many|TRBJ2-3|-|TRBV5-6
TGTGCCAGCAGCTTGAGTCAACGGAGCACAGATACGCAGTATTTT
CASSLSQRSTDTQYF
>-|TRBJ2-1|-|TRBV20-1
TGCAGTGCTAGACCGACTAGTGGGGATTTGAGCTCCTACAATGAGCAGTTCTTC
CSARPTSGDLSSYNEQFF
>few|TRBJ2-5|-|TRBV24-1
TGTGCCACCAGTGATCCTCTAGGTAGCGTTGGGGGAGAGACCCAGTACTTC
CATSDPLGSVGGETQYF
>-|TRBJ2-7|-|TRBV7-6
TGTGCCAGCAGCTTACTGGGACACCCCTACGAGCAGTACTTC
CASSLLGHPYEQYF
>-|TRBJ1-1|-|TRBV20-1
TGCAGTGCTAGCCCCCTGAAGGAGGGGATGGAGAGTTCTGAAGCTTTCTTT
CSASPLKEGMESSEAFF
>-|TRBJ2-3|TRBD1|TRBV5-1
TGCGCCAGCAGCCTACAGGGGGCCCTCACAGATACGCAGTATTTT
CASSLQGALTDTQYF
>-|TRBJ1-2|TRBD1|TRBV7-9
TGTGCCAGCAGCCCCGCGGACAGGATGAACTATGGCTACACCTTC
CASSPADRMNYGYTF
>-|TRBJ1-5|-|TRBV28
TGTGCCAGCAGTCCAACAGGGAGTGGGCCCCAGCATTTT
CASSPTGSGPQHF
>few|TRBJ1-5|-|TRBV7-2
TGTGCCAGCAGCGTAGGCGGACTTAGCAATCAGCCCCAGCATTTT
CASSVGGLSNQPQHF
>many|TRBJ2-2|-|TRBV6-2/TRBV6-3
TGTGCCACCGGATTCCGTTCCGGGGAGCTGTTTTTT
CATGFRSGELFF
>-|TRBJ1-1|-|TRBV28
TGTGCCAGCAGTTTACGGGGCCAGGTTCTCGAAACTGAAGCTTTCTTT
CASSLRGQVLETEAFF
>few|TRBJ1-1|TRBD1|TRBV7-2
TGTGCCAGCAGCCCGACAGGGGGCACTGAAGCTTTCTTT
CASSPTGGTEAFF
>many|TRBJ2-3|-|TRBV6-2/TRBV6-3
TGTGCCAGCAGTTACGGGACGGAGGTAGATACGCAGTATTTT
CASSYGTEVDTQYF
>-|TRBJ2-2|-|TRBV7-2
TGTGCCAGCAGCTTAGGACCCGGGGAGCTGTTTTTT
CASSLGPGELFF
>-|TRBJ1-3|-|TRBV7-2
TGTGCCAGCAGCCAAAGGACAGCGCGTTCTGGAAACACCATATATTTT
CASSQRTARSGNTIYF
>many|TRBJ2-5|-|TRBV6-2/TRBV6-3
TGTGCCAGCAGTACATACAGGGAAATCCAAGAGACCCAGTACTTC
CASSTYREIQETQYF
>few|TRBJ2-7|TRBD2|TRBV12-3/TRBV12-4
TGTGCCAGCAGGGCTAGCGGGAGGGCCGTCGAGCAGTACTTC
CASRASGRAVEQYF
>few|TRBJ1-4|-|TRBV5-1
TGCGCCAGCAGCACTGGACACGCAACTAATGAAAAACTGTTTTTT
CASSTGHATNEKLFF
>many|TRBJ2-5|-|TRBV5-1
TGCGCCAGCAGCGTGGAAAGAGGGGCGGCAGAGACCCAGTACTTC
CASSVERGAAETQYF
>-|TRBJ1-1|TRBD1|TRBV6-6
TGTGCCAGCATAAGGCCCAGGGGGGCACCCACTGTAGCTTTCTTT
CASIRPRGAPTVAFF
>many|TRBJ2-1|-|TRBV28
TGTGCCAGCAGTTTATGGCGCGGAAGCTCCTACAATGAGCAGTTCTTC
CASSLWRGSSYNEQFF
>-|TRBJ2-5|TRBD2|TRBV7-6
TGTGCCAGCAGCTTACAAGCGGGGGGCCTCGGGGAGACCCAGTACTTC
CASSLQAGGLGETQYF
>many|TRBJ2-1|-|TRBV5-1
TGCGCCAGCAGCTTGGAAACAGCCTACAATGAGCAGTTCTTC
CASSLETAYNEQFF
>many|TRBJ2-2|-|TRBV11-2
TGTGCCAGCAGCCTGCACCTGGCCGCGAACACCGGGGAGCTGTTTTTT
CASSLHLAANTGELFF
>many|TRBJ2-5|TRBD1|TRBV29-1
TGCAGCGTTGGGGGACAGGGGCAAGAGACCCAGTACTTC
CSVGGQGQETQYF
>few|TRBJ2-1|-|TRBV7-7
TGTGCTAGCAGCCAGAACCCGGGGGCCTACAATGAGCAGTTCTTC
CASSQNPGAYNEQFF
>few|TRBJ2-1|-|TRBV7-8
TGTGCCAGCAGCTCTGGAGCTTGGAATGAGCAGTTCTTC
CASSSGAWNEQFF
>-|TRBJ2-2|TRBD2|TRBV7-2
TGTGCCAGCAGCTCGAGACTGGGACTAGCGACCGGGGAGCTGTTTTTT
CASSSRLGLATGELFF
>-|TRBJ2-2|-|TRBV2
TGTGCCAGCAGTAAAGGCGGGAACACCGGGGAGCCGTTTTTT
CASSKGGNTGEPFF
>-|TRBJ2-5|-|TRBV20-1
TGCAGTGCTAGAATGGGGAACCAAGAGACCCAGTACTTC
CSARMGNQETQYF
>few|TRBJ1-6|-|TRBV4-1
TGCGCCAGCAGCCAAATAGGACAGTCTAATTCACCCCTCCACTTT
CASSQIGQSNSPLHF
>-|TRBJ2-3|TRBD1|TRBV7-2
TGTGCCAGCAGCCTAGGGACAGGGCGAGATACGCAGTATTTT
CASSLGTGRDTQYF
>many|TRBJ1-2|-|TRBV9
TGTGCCAGCAGCCCGGGACACACCTCAGTAGGCTACACCTTC
CASSPGHTSVGYTF
>few|TRBJ2-1|TRBD2|TRBV20-1
TGCAGTGCTGGCCAGACTAGCTATGAGCAGTTCTTC
CSAGQTSYEQFF